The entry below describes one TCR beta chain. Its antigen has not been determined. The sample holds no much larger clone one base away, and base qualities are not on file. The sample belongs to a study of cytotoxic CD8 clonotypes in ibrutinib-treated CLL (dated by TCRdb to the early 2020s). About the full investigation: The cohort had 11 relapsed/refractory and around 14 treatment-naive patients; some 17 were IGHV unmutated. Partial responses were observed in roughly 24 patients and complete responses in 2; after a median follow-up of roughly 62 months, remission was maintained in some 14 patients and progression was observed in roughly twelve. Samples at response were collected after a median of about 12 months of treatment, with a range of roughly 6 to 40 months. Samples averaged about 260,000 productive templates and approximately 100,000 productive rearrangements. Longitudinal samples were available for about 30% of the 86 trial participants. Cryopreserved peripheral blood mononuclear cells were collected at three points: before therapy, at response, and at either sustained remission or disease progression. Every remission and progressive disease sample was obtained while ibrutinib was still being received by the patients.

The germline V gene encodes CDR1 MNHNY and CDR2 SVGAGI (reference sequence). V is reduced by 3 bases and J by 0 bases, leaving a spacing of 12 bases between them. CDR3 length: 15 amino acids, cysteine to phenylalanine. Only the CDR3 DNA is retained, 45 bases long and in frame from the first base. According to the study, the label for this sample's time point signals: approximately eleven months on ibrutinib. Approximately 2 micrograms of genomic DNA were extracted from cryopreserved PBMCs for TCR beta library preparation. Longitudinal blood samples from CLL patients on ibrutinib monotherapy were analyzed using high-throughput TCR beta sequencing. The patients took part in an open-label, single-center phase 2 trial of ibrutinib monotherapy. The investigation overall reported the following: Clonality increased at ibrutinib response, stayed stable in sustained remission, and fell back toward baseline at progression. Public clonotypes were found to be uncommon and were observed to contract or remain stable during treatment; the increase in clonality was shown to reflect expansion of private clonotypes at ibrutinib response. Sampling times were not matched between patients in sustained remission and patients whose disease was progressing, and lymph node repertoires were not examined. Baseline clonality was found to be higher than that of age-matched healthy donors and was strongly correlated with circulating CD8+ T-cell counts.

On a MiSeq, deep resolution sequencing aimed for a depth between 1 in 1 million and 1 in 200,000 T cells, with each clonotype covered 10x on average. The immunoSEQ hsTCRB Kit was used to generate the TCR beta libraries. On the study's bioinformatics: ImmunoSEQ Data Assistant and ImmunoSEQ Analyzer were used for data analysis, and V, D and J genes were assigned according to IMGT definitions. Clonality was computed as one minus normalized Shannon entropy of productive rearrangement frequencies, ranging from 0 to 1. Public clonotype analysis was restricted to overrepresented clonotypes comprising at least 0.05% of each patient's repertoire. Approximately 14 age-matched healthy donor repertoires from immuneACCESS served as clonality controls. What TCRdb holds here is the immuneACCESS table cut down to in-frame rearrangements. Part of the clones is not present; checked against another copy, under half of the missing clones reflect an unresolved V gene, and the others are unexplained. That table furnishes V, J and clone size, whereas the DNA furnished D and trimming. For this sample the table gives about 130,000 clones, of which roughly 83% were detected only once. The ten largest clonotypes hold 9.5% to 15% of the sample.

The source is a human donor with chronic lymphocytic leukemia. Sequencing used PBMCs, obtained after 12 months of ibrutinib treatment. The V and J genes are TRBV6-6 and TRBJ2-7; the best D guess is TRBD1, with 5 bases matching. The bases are TGTGCCAGCAGTTATGGTAAGGGGTACTCCTACGAGCAGTACTTC. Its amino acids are CASSYGKGYSYEQYF.